Described below is a single T cell receptor beta chain sequence and its context. The data belong to a study of blood T cell repertoires in COVID-19. Study in general: PBMCs, B-cell-depleted T cells, or T cells provided the cDNA or gDNA that made up the material.

V was trimmed by 5 bases and J by 3 bases, leaving 14 bases between them. The CDR3 consists of 14 residues. Per germline, CDR1 LNHDA and CDR2 SQIVND (reference sequence). Participant ages covered roughly 18 to 89 years across 24 US areas. The method was immunoSEQ multiplex PCR; TCRdb's version includes in-frame clones alone and lacks a portion of them. Of 300,000 to 350,000 clones in the sample, over 85% were seen once. The sequencing input was PBMCs or T cells enriched from blood (not recorded which). This clonotype originated in a woman in her thirties who had recovered from COVID-19. V is TRBV19 and J is TRBJ2-7; D might be TRBD2 (6 bases). CDR3 sequence reads: CASSPLLAVYEQYF. CDR3 DNA: TGTGCCAGTAGTCCCCTACTAGCCGTCTACGAGCAGTACTTC. The variable domain in full, with the rest retrieved from reference TRBV19 and TRBJ2-7, is DGGITQSPKYLFRKEGQNVTLSCEQNLNHDAMYWYRQDPGQGLRLIYYSQIVNDFQKGDIAEGYSVSREKKESFPLTVTSAQKNPTAFYLCASSPLLAVYEQYFGPGTRLTVT.